This passage covers 22 T cell receptor beta chains from one sample sequenced in a study of T cell repertoires in cytomegalovirus infection. No antigen has been assigned to these receptors. Each CDR3 protein is one row after TCRdb ran MiXCR on the reads. The sample consists of approximately 910,000 distinct CDR3 sequences, approximately 31% of them appearing once. The specimen comprised cultured CD8+ T cells from PBMCs, sampled from culture after CMV antigen stimulation. All receptors derive from a human donor in good health (CMV status not recorded). Some clones in this sample may be carry-over from other donors' samples.

The V call is TRBV4-2, the J call TRBJ1-4; 12 bases match TRBD1. Per the germline V gene, CDR1 is LGHNA and CDR2 is YNFKEQ. Losses at the gene ends were 4 bases for V and 3 bases for J; bases not matched to a gene: 9. The CDR3 is made up of 18 amino acids. Here the CDR3 reads CASSPTPGQGAANEKLFF. In DNA form, the CDR3 reads TGTGCCAGCAGCCCTACCCCGGGACAGGGGGCAGCTAATGAAAAACTGTTTTTT.

The chain joins TRBV19 to TRBJ1-5; 8 positions agree with TRBD1. Germline CDR1 LNHDA, CDR2 SQIVND (reference sequence). The CDR3 sequence is 15 residues long. V gave up 7 bases and J gave up 5 bases; unmatched junction bases: 10. The CDR3, as DNA: TGTGCCAGTACTCAGGACAGGGTGGATTATCAGCCCCAGCATTTT. Translation: CASTQDRVDYQPQHF.

This clonotype was seen repeatedly, ten times or more. This chain uses TRBV7-2 with TRBJ1-2; 7 bases align to TRBD1. Germline lookup yields CDR1 SGHTA and CDR2 FQGNSA. CDR3 size: 16 residues. V lost 5 bases, J lost 5 bases, and 14 bases stayed unmatched. The CDR3 protein is CASSPRGLDGIYGYTF. The CDR3 bases are TGTGCCAGCAGCCCTAGGGGGCTCGACGGCATTTATGGCTACACCTTC.

The genes are TRBV12-5 and TRBJ2-1, with 8 bases identical to TRBD2. J lost 5 bases, V lost 3 bases, and 12 bases had no gene match. The germline gives CDR1 LGHNT, CDR2 FRNRAP. The CDR3 is 17 amino acids. CDR3 nucleotide sequence: TGTGCTAGTGGTTTCTCGGGGGGGCAGAGAATAAACAATGAGCAGTTCTTC. Translating it yields CASGFSGGQRINNEQFF. The full variable domain, in which reference TRBV12-5 and TRBJ2-1 provide the parts outside the CDR3, is DARVTQTPRHKVTEMGQEVTMRCQPILGHNTVFWYRQTMMQGLELLAYFRNRAPLDDSGMPKDRFSAEMPDATLATLKIQPSEPRDSAVYFCASGFSGGQRINNEQFFGPGTRLTVL.

V gene TRBV14 combines with J gene TRBJ2-1, with TRBD2 as a possible D gene (6 bases). Between the trimmed V and J ends, which lost 2 bases and 8 bases, there was a span of 10 bases. The germline gives CDR1 SGHDN, CDR2 FVKESK. This CDR3 comprises 13 residues. The CDR3 DNA reads TGTGCCAGCAGCCAACGGGGGTTAGATGAGCAGTTCTTC. Amino acids: CASSQRGLDEQFF.

The chain links TRBV6-5 to TRBJ2-5, with 12 bases matching TRBD2. Trimming removed 4 bases from V and 4 bases from J; junction bases left unmatched: 7. The CDR3 extends over 16 amino acids. Germline values: CDR1 MNHEY, CDR2 SVGAGI. In DNA, the CDR3 is TGTGCCAGCAGTTCAGGACTAGCGGGGAGTGTAGAGACCCAGTACTTC. This codes for CASSSGLAGSVETQYF.

This clonotype was seen a handful of times. The chain recombines TRBV2 with TRBJ2-7; D remains unclear. Germline CDR1 SNHLY, CDR2 FYNNEI. CDR3 length equals 12 residues. The germline V and J ends were trimmed by 5 bases and 6 bases, with 11 bases remaining between them. CDR3 amino acids: CASSPSPGEQYF. CDR3 sequence (DNA): TGTGCCAGCAGTCCAAGCCCGGGCGAGCAGTACTTC. The full variable domain, completed using reference TRBV2 and TRBJ2-7, is EPEVTQTPSHQVTQMGQEVILRCVPISNHLYFYWYRQILGQKVEFLVSFYNNEISEKSEIFDDQFSVERPDGSNFTLKIRSTKLEDSAMYFCASSPSPGEQYFGPGTRLTVT.

J is TRBJ1-1 and V is TRBV7-9; D might be TRBD1 (6 bases). CDR3 size: 11 residues. Germline assignment: CDR1 SEHNR and CDR2 FQNEAQ (reference sequence). The CDR3 DNA follows: TGTGCTCAGGGGCCGAACACTGAAGCTTTCTTT. It is translated as CAQGPNTEAFF. Combining the CDR3 with reference TRBV7-9 and TRBJ1-1 gives the whole variable domain DTGVSQNPRHKITKRGQNVTFRCDPISEHNRLYWYRQTLGQGPEFLTYFQNEAQLEKSRLLSDRFSAERPKGSFSTLEIQRTEQGDSAMYLCAQGPNTEAFFGQGTRLTVV.

This clonotype has a handful of counts. The V call is TRBV7-9, the J call TRBJ1-2; D unresolved. The CDR3 is made up of 13 amino acids. Trimming left V 4 bases short and J 2 bases short, with 8 bases between. Germline V gene lookup returns CDR1 SEHNR and CDR2 FQNEAQ (reference sequence). The CDR3 DNA is TGTGCCAGCAGCTGGCATGGGAACTATGGCTACACCTTC. Translation: CASSWHGNYGYTF.

This clonotype appeared many times. The chain has TRBV19 and TRBJ1-1, with a weak D call TRBD1 (5 bases). Between the trimmed V and J ends, which lost 8 bases and 1 base, there was a span of 20 bases. CDR1 and CDR2 from the germline V gene are LNHDA and SQIVND (reference sequence). CDR3 length: 16 amino acids. In nucleotides, the CDR3 is TGTGCCAGTCGCATCGGGGACCCTCAGGGGAACACTGAAGCTTTCTTT. This translates into CASRIGDPQGNTEAFF.

There are a few counts of this clonotype. The chain has TRBV5-5 and TRBJ1-1, with TRBD1 as a possible D gene (5 bases). The CDR3 length is 12 residues. CDR1 is SGHKS, CDR2 YYEKEE, per germline (reference sequence). Trimming cost V 3 bases and J 7 bases, with 10 bases left between them. In DNA, the CDR3 is TGTGCCAGCAGCTCCAGGGCAATTGAAGCTTTCTTT. Its translation is CASSSRAIEAFF.

The chain has TRBV7-2 and TRBJ2-2; D is undetermined. This CDR3 has 14 residues. Germline CDR1 is SGHTA and CDR2 is FQGNSA. Trimming took off 6 bases at V and 2 bases at J, with 10 bases between the two ends. For the CDR3, the DNA is TGTGCCAGCAGACCCGAGAGAAACACCGGGGAGCTGTTTTTT. Translation gives CASRPERNTGELFF.

This clonotype was seen many times. This chain's CDR3 is CASSAGGDRGLWGTEAFF. CDR3 coding DNA: TGTGCCAGCAGCGCTGGAGGGGACAGGGGGCTCTGGGGCACTGAAGCTTTCTTT. The rearrangement links TRBV14 to TRBJ1-1, with 12 bases matching TRBD1. In germline, CDR1 is SGHDN, CDR2 FVKESK. J was trimmed by 4 bases and V by 5 bases; bases with no gene match: 14. This CDR3 has 18 amino acids.

This clonotype has only a few counts. The chain couples TRBV11-3 to TRBJ2-1; tentatively, D is TRBD2 (5 bases). V was cut by 0 bases and J by 0 bases, with 12 bases left in between. The CDR3 length is 17 residues. The germline gives CDR1 SGHNT, CDR2 YENEEA. This CDR3 is CASSLESEGRSYNEQFF. CDR3 DNA sequence: TGTGCCAGCAGCTTAGAATCCGAGGGTCGCTCCTACAATGAGCAGTTCTTC.

There are a few counts of this clonotype. This rearrangement joins TRBV6-6 to TRBJ1-3, with unresolved D. Germline V lookup: CDR1 MNHNY, CDR2 SVGAGI (reference sequence). CDR3 length: 15 residues. V lost 2 bases and J lost 0, with 8 bases in between. CDR3 in DNA: TGTGCCAGCAGTTACCTGCCGGACTCTGGAAACACCATATATTTT. Protein sequence: CASSYLPDSGNTIYF.

The rearrangement uses TRBV27 and TRBJ1-2; D unclear. CDR1 and CDR2 from the germline V gene are MNHEY and SMNVEV (reference sequence). CDR3 size: 14 residues. V was trimmed by 6 bases and J by 3 bases, leaving 14 bases between them. For the CDR3, the DNA is TGTGCCAGCAGAAACGGCGGGGAGTACTATGGCTACACCTTC. Its translation: CASRNGGEYYGYTF.

This clonotype has just a few counts. The chain employs TRBV6-2 or TRBV6-3 and TRBJ2-7; possibly TRBD2 for D (5 bases). This CDR3 is 14 amino acids long. In germline, CDR1 is MNHEY, CDR2 SVGEGT. The germline V and J ends were trimmed by 2 bases and 4 bases, with 12 bases remaining between them. CDR3 loop: CASSYGLAVYEQYV. The CDR3 nucleotides are TGTGCCAGCAGTTACGGGCTAGCAGTGTACGAGCAGTACGTC.

This clonotype came up a few times. The J gene is TRBJ1-3, the V gene TRBV20-1, with 10 bases aligning to TRBD1. The CDR3 totals 19 residues. Germline CDR1 and CDR2: DFQATT and SNEGSKA (reference sequence). The V gene end was trimmed by 4 bases and the J gene end by 0 bases; junction bases not matched to a gene: 15. The CDR3 nucleotides are TGCAGTGCTACAGATCCGGGACAGGGGTTAATGAGCTCTGGAAACACCATATATTTT. As protein: CSATDPGQGLMSSGNTIYF.

The sample holds many counts of this clonotype. This chain joins TRBV6-2 or TRBV6-3 and TRBJ2-1; no clear D. Germline CDR1 reads MNHEY; CDR2 reads SVGEGT. The CDR3 length is 15 residues. The V gene lost 3 bases and the J gene lost 4 bases, with 13 bases spanning the gap. CDR3 loop: CASSYPEDGYNEQFF. CDR3 coding DNA: TGTGCCAGCAGTTATCCCGAGGACGGGTACAATGAGCAGTTCTTC.

This clonotype was recorded a few times. This chain uses TRBV6-8 with TRBJ1-2; D may be TRBD1 (6 bases). The CDR3 runs 12 residues. The V gene's germline CDR1 is MNHGY and CDR2 SAAAGT. V lost 10 bases and J 8 bases, leaving 17 bases between the germline ends. The CDR3 here is CATTPGANGYTF. In DNA, the CDR3 is TGTGCCACCACCCCAGGGGCAAACGGCTACACCTTC.

This clonotype was counted only a few times. The J gene is TRBJ1-5, the V gene TRBV3-1, with 7 nucleotides matching TRBD1. This CDR3 has 14 amino acids. V shed 1 base and J 6 bases; nucleotides not matched to a gene: 3. Germline loops: CDR1 LGHDT, CDR2 YNNKEL (reference sequence). The CDR3 loop reads CASSQAGQVQPQHF. In nucleotides, the CDR3 is TGTGCCAGCAGCCAAGCAGGACAGGTTCAGCCCCAGCATTTT. The full variable domain, rest sourced from reference TRBV3-1 and TRBJ1-5, is DTAVSQTPKYLVTQMGNDKSIKCEQNLGHDTMYWYKQDSKKFLKIMFSYNNKELIINETVPNRFSPKSPDKAHLNLHINSLELGDSAVYFCASSQAGQVQPQHFGDGTRLSIL.

The chain links TRBV12-3 or TRBV12-4 to TRBJ2-1; perhaps D is TRBD1 or TRBD2 (6 bases each). Between the trimmed V and J ends, which lost 5 bases and 0 bases, there was a span of 14 bases. CDR3 length: 16 amino acids. As DNA, the CDR3 is TGTGCCAGCAGTGTCTCCGGGGGCCTCTCCTACAATGAGCAGTTCTTC. It encodes CASSVSGGLSYNEQFF.